This paragraph reports one T cell receptor (beta chain). Other nucleotide sequences from this sample produce the same CDR3. The data derive from a study of blood T cell repertoires in COVID-19. Study context: Acute-phase and convalescent COVID-19 samples originated in the United States, Italy and Spain. The cDNA or gDNA used as material had been derived from T cells, B-cell-depleted T cells, or PBMCs.

Original analysis: Scientists estimated how many nucleated cells there were by amplifying reference gene primers. Here immunoSEQ multiplex PCR was the method, and the copy in TCRdb shows in-frame clones only, minus some. The V and J calls and clone size are taken from that table; D and trimming were inferred from the DNA. The table records roughly 320,000 clones, roughly 86% of them present only once. V was clipped by 6 bases and J by 2 bases, with 10 bases between them. The CDR3 loop spans 13 amino acids. The origin of this receptor is a man aged 65-85 years with acute or convalescent COVID-19. The sample taken for sequencing was peripheral blood. This chain joins TRBV12-3 or TRBV12-4 and TRBJ1-2; tentatively, D is TRBD1 (6 bases). The CDR3 region is CASSLTGNYGYTF. CDR3 nucleotides: TGTGCCAGCAGCCTCACAGGGAACTATGGCTACACCTTC.